Shown below are 13 T cell receptor beta chains from a single sample sequenced in a study of CD8 T cells in Susac syndrome. The RNA, 0.5 to 1 ug, was put through reverse transcription using random hexamers. Each CDR3 protein is one row after TCRdb ran MiXCR on the immunoSEQ multiplex PCR reads. The data show roughly 150,000 distinct CDR3 sequences, about 95% seen once. The source material was CD4+ T cells from PBMCs. These receptors came from a human donor with Susac syndrome.

The gene calls are TRBV20-1 and TRBJ1-5; D uncertain. Germline V CDR1 and CDR2: DFQATT, SNEGSKA (reference sequence). The CDR3 is 12 residues long. Trimming pared 4 bases from V and 1 base from J, leaving 5 bases between. The chain's CDR3 is CSAIRSNQPQHF. The DNA for the CDR3 is TGCAGTGCTATCAGGAGCAATCAGCCCCAGCATTTT.

The chain has TRBV29-1 and TRBJ1-4; no reliable D call. V was cut by 7 bases and J by 7 bases, with 7 bases left in between. This CDR3 comprises 10 residues. CDR1 and CDR2 (germline): SQVTM, ANQGSEA. Here the CDR3 DNA reads TGCAGCGGCTACGGTGAAAAACTGTTTTTT. Translating it yields CSGYGEKLFF. The whole variable domain, filled in from reference TRBV29-1 and TRBJ1-4, reads SAVISQKPSRDICQRGTSLTIQCQVDSQVTMMFWYRQQPGQSLTLIATANQGSEATYESGFVIDKFPISRPNLTFSTLTVSNMSPEDSSIYLCSGYGEKLFFGSGTQLSVL.

The rearrangement joins TRBV7-9 to TRBJ2-3; unclear D gene. The CDR3 sequence is 11 residues long. Trimming left V 7 bases short and J 5 bases short, with 7 bases between. Germline-derived CDR1 and CDR2 are SEHNR and FQNEAQ (reference sequence). CDR3 loop: CASTSGDTQYF. DNA for the CDR3: TGTGCCAGCACCTCGGGAGATACGCAGTATTTT. Complete variable domain (other parts from reference TRBV7-9 and TRBJ2-3): DTGVSQNPRHKITKRGQNVTFRCDPISEHNRLYWYRQTLGQGPEFLTYFQNEAQLEKSRLLSDRFSAERPKGSFSTLEIQRTEQGDSAMYLCASTSGDTQYFGPGTRLTVL.

The chain combines TRBV10-3 with TRBJ2-7; tentative D call: TRBD1 (6 bases). With 7 bases removed from V and 3 bases from J, the gap between germline ends came to 13 bases. CDR1 is ENHRY, CDR2 SYGVKD, per germline. The CDR3 is 13 residues long. This CDR3 reads CAITGQVSYEQYF. DNA of the CDR3: TGTGCCATCACGGGACAAGTCAGCTACGAGCAGTACTTC.

The chain uses TRBV5-6 and TRBJ2-1, with D hard to call. The CDR3 runs to 15 residues. The V gene's germline CDR1 is SGHDT and CDR2 YYEEEE. Trimming took off 3 bases at V and 4 bases at J, with 14 bases between the two ends. The CDR3 DNA reads as TGTGCCAGCAGCTCGGAACAGAAGGTATACAATGAGCAGTTCTTC. It is translated as CASSSEQKVYNEQFF.

This chain joins TRBV6-2 or TRBV6-3 and TRBJ2-5; 7 bases agree with TRBD1. The trim removed 0 bases at V and 5 bases at J, leaving 6 bases unmatched. Germline V lookup: CDR1 MNHEY, CDR2 SVGEGT. The CDR3 covers 15 residues. The DNA of the CDR3 is TGTGCCAGCAGTTACTCGAAGGGGGCATCGGAGACCCAGTACTTC. It codes for CASSYSKGASETQYF.

The chain links TRBV29-1 to TRBJ1-1; D is unresolved. The CDR3 covers 11 residues. The V gene lost 7 bases and the J gene lost 8 bases, with 14 bases spanning the gap. Looked up from germline, CDR1 is SQVTM and CDR2 is ANQGSEA. CDR3 in DNA: TGCAGCGCCATTTTGTCCCAGGAAGCTTTCTTT. Protein sequence: CSAILSQEAFF.

This chain joins TRBV7-8 and TRBJ1-2; unclear D gene. The CDR3 contains 14 residues. Germline V lookup: CDR1 SGHVS, CDR2 FQNEAQ. V was pared by 1 base and J by 0 bases, with 6 bases between. CDR3 DNA sequence: TGTGCCAGCAGCTTAGGATTGGCTAACTATGGCTACACCTTC. It is translated as CASSLGLANYGYTF.

The chain couples TRBV25-1 to TRBJ1-4, with D possibly TRBD1 on 5 matching bases. Trimming removed 2 bases at V and 8 bases at J, with 9 bases between. This CDR3 has 13 amino acids. Germline CDR1 MGHDK, CDR2 SYGVNS. The CDR3 nucleotides read TGTGCCAGCAGTGAAGTAGGGGTGGAAAAACTGTTTTTT. The encoded protein is CASSEVGVEKLFF.

V and J are TRBV12-3 or TRBV12-4 and TRBJ2-7; D is unclear. CDR3 length: 13 amino acids. V was pared by 7 bases and J by 2 bases, with 12 bases between. The CDR3 spells CASTTGQAYEQYF. The CDR3, as DNA: TGTGCCAGCACCACCGGGCAGGCCTACGAGCAGTACTTC.

This clonotype was seen a single time. This chain uses TRBV12-3 or TRBV12-4 with TRBJ2-1; no clear D. The V end was cut by 5 bases, the J end by 3 bases, with 11 bases between. The CDR3 has 14 amino acids. The CDR3 sequence: CASSLNSGYNEQFF. CDR3 DNA: TGTGCCAGCAGTCTAAACTCGGGCTACAATGAGCAGTTCTTC.

This rearrangement joins TRBV7-9 to TRBJ2-7; maybe TRBD2 (5 bases). The CDR3 spans 15 residues. Between the trimmed V and J ends, which lost 1 base and 3 bases, there was a span of 13 bases. Per germline, CDR1 SEHNR and CDR2 FQNEAQ (reference sequence). CDR3 protein: CASSLGGVSVYEQYF. The CDR3 DNA is TGTGCCAGCAGCTTAGGAGGCGTTAGCGTCTACGAGCAGTACTTC.

This rearrangement joins TRBV20-1 to TRBJ2-3; tentative D call: TRBD2 (6 bases). V was pared by 1 base and J by 0 bases, with 14 bases between. Germline V gene sequence: CDR1 DFQATT, CDR2 SNEGSKA (reference sequence). The CDR3 totals 16 residues. In DNA form, the CDR3 reads TGCAGTGCTAGAGCTCCGCACGGGGGAAGCACAGATACGCAGTATTTT. Its protein is CSARAPHGGSTDTQYF.